This T cell receptor (beta chain) was recorded in a study of T cell responses to AZD1222 COVID-19 vaccine. Germline assignment: CDR1 SNHLY and CDR2 FYNNEI. Trimming stripped 5 bases from V and 1 base from J, with 14 bases between. The CDR3 sequence is 15 residues long. Profiling relied on immunoSEQ multiplex PCR, and the TCRdb table lists in-frame clones only, not all of them. The profile shows tens of thousands of clones, 89% of them singletons. V gene TRBV2 combines with J gene TRBJ1-1; D uncertain. The TCR originated in an adult in good health. The sample in question was peripheral blood, obtained on day 0 of AZD1222 vaccination. The CDR3 sequence: CASSIGSSANTEAFF. The CDR3 region has the DNA TGTGCCAGCAGTATCGGGTCCTCCGCGAACACTGAAGCTTTCTTT.